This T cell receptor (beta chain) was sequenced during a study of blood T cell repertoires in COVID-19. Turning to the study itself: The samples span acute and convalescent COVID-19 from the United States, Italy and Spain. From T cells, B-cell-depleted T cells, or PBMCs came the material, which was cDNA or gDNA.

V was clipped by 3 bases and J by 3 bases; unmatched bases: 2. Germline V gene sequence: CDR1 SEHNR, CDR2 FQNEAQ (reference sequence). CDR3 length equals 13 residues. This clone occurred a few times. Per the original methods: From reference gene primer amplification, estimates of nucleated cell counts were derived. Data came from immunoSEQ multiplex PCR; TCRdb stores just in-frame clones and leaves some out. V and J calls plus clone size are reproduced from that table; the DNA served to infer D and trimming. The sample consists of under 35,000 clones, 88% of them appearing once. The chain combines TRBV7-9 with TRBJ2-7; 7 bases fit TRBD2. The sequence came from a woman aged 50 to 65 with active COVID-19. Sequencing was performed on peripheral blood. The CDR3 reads CASSLRELYEQYF. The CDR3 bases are TGTGCCAGCAGCTTGCGGGAGCTCTACGAGCAGTACTTC.